One and the same sample provided the 18 T cell receptor beta chains below, sequenced in a study of a mutant IDH1 vaccine in newly diagnosed glioma. Data came from immunoSEQ multiplex PCR; TCRdb stores just in-frame clones and leaves some out. The sample includes around 25,000 clones, around 70% of them seen just once. These TCRs' antigens remain unknown. Time point described: week 11, during vaccination. Vaccinated patients received 300 ug of mutant IDH1 20-mer peptide per dose, with topical imiquimod. This material consisted of peripheral blood mononuclear cells (PBMCs), taken from a glioma patient whose treatment included an IDH1 peptide vaccine. All receptors come from a man between 18 and 35 years old with glioma. Some clones in this sample may be carry-over from other donors' samples.

This clone appeared a few times. The chain combines TRBV6-5 with TRBJ1-2; D remains unclear. The germline V gene has CDR1 MNHEY and CDR2 SVGAGI. The ends were cut back, 4 bases at V and 8 bases at J, with 11 bases in the middle. CDR3 length: 12 amino acids. The CDR3 DNA reads TGTGCCAGCAGTTCCCGGTTCGAGGGCTACACCTTC. Its protein product is CASSSRFEGYTF.

There are a few counts of this clone. The rearrangement uses TRBV4-3 and TRBJ1-3; perhaps TRBD1 as D (5 bases). Deletions cut 1 base from V and 2 bases from J, with 9 bases between. Per the germline V gene, CDR1 is LGHNA and CDR2 is YSLEER. The CDR3 is 15 amino acids. The CDR3 nucleotides read TGCGCCAGCAGCCAAGGGCAGGGCCCTGGAAACACCATATATTTT. Residues: CASSQGQGPGNTIYF.

This rearrangement joins TRBV9 to TRBJ2-2, with D uncertain. Trimming pared 0 bases from V and 7 bases from J, leaving 4 bases between. Per the germline V gene, CDR1 is SGDLS and CDR2 is YYNGEE. This CDR3 has 12 residues. The CDR3 region has the DNA TGTGCCAGCAGCGTAGTTGACGGGGAGCTGTTTTTT. It specifies CASSVVDGELFF.

This chain connects TRBV2 to TRBJ2-2; 10 bases align to TRBD1. The CDR3 is 17 residues long. The germline V gene has CDR1 SNHLY and CDR2 FYNNEI. In DNA form, the CDR3 reads TGTGCTTACCGGGCGATCCGGGACAGGGGATTGGCCGGGGAGCTGTTTTTT. Protein product: CAYRAIRDRGLAGELFF.

The chain combines TRBV9 with TRBJ2-1; 9 bases are a match to TRBD2. Germline loops: CDR1 SGDLS, CDR2 YYNGEE. The CDR3 has 19 residues. Trimming took 3 bases from V and 2 from J; bases not matched to a gene: 15. In nucleotides, the CDR3 is TGTGCCAGCAGCGCCCGTAGTTTAGTCGGGACTAGCACCTACAATGAGCAGTTCTTC. Amino acid sequence: CASSARSLVGTSTYNEQFF.

This chain links TRBV5-5 with TRBJ1-2; no firm D call. This CDR3 is built from 15 residues. CDR1 and CDR2 (germline): SGHKS, YYEKEE (reference sequence). V gave up 4 bases and J gave up 3 bases, with 16 bases separating them. CDR3 amino acids: CASSLVNTDHYGYTF. The CDR3 DNA is TGTGCCAGCAGCCTTGTAAACACCGACCACTATGGCTACACCTTC. The variable domain in full, completed from reference TRBV5-5 and TRBJ1-2, reads DAGVTQSPTHLIKTRGQQVTLRCSPISGHKSVSWYQQVLGQGPQFIFQYYEKEERGRGNFPDRFSARQFPNYSSELNVNALLLGDSALYLCASSLVNTDHYGYTFGSGTRLTVV.

This clone is categorized as medium-sized (0.01 to 0.1%). This chain uses TRBV30 with TRBJ1-4; 12 bases agree with TRBD1. The CDR3 length is 15 residues. Germline V gene sequence: CDR1 GTSNPN, CDR2 SVGIG (reference sequence). V was clipped by 0 bases and J by 7 bases; unmatched bases: 3. In DNA form, the CDR3 reads TGTGCCTGGAGTGTACAGGGACAGGGGGCTGAAAAACTGTTTTTT. Protein sequence: CAWSVQGQGAEKLFF.

This rearrangement joins TRBV5-5 to TRBJ1-1, with D perhaps TRBD1 (5 bases). The CDR3 totals 16 residues. Trimming removed 2 bases at V and 4 bases at J, with 18 bases between. Germline values: CDR1 SGHKS, CDR2 YYEKEE (reference sequence). The CDR3 nucleotides are TGTGCCAGCAGCTTTCGATCCGGGGCGCGGAGCACTGAAGCTTTCTTT. Translated: CASSFRSGARSTEAFF.

The chain is built from TRBV6-6 and TRBJ2-7; 8 bases are shared with TRBD1. Germline V lookup: CDR1 MNHNY, CDR2 SVGAGI (reference sequence). This CDR3 has 15 amino acids. V was clipped by 5 bases and J by 2 bases; unmatched bases: 8. The CDR3 DNA follows: TGTGCCAGCAGTCGGGGGACAGGAGATACCTACGAGCAGTACTTC. Amino acid sequence: CASSRGTGDTYEQYF.

This chain connects TRBV11-2 to TRBJ2-1; the match to TRBD2 covers 8 bases. V lost 5 bases to trimming and J lost 6 bases; unmatched junction nucleotides: 6. The CDR3 is 14 residues long. Germline values: CDR1 SGHAT, CDR2 FQNNGV. The CDR3 reads CASSLQRGTNEQFF. As DNA, the CDR3 is TGTGCCAGCAGCCTGCAGCGGGGGACCAATGAGCAGTTCTTC.

Worth noting for this clone: Likely a read error: the CDR3 ends without its conserved phenylalanine or tryptophan. Because the CDR3's place on the DNA is in doubt, the DNA is left out and the CDR3 is given as listed by TCRdb. This chain connects TRBV12-5 to TRBJ1-2; the table's D call, TRBD1, has no DNA check behind it. The CDR3 is 13 residues long, counting both termini. Germline CDR1 reads LGHNT; CDR2 reads FRNRAP. CDR3 in amino acids: CASGLTDDLGADN.

V gene TRBV29-1 combines with J gene TRBJ2-1, with 7 bases lining up with TRBD2. The CDR3 is made up of 14 amino acids. CDR1 and CDR2 (germline): SQVTM, ANQGSEA. V lost 8 bases, J lost 4 bases, and 11 bases stayed unmatched. The CDR3: CSHRWEGRYNEQFF. The CDR3 coding sequence is TGCAGCCACCGGTGGGAGGGACGGTACAATGAGCAGTTCTTC.

By share of the sample, this clone is large (0.1 to 1%). Other DNA sequences from this sample encode an identical CDR3 as well. This chain links TRBV4-1 with TRBJ2-5, with 7 nucleotides matching TRBD2. After removal of 0 bases from V and 2 bases from J, the junction contained 3 bases not matched to a gene. The CDR3 runs 15 residues. From germline, CDR1 is MGHRA and CDR2 YSYEKL. The CDR3 DNA is TGCGCCAGCAGCCAAGATCCGGGGGGACAAGAGACCCAGTACTTC. Amino acids: CASSQDPGGQETQYF.

The chain has TRBV6-1 and TRBJ1-5; D may be TRBD1 (6 bases). V lost 6 bases and J lost 2, with 14 bases in between. This CDR3 is built from 15 residues. Germline loops: CDR1 MNHNS, CDR2 SASEGT. Here the CDR3 reads CASSDGGLGNQPQHF. CDR3 DNA: TGTGCCAGCAGCGATGGGGGGCTTGGCAATCAGCCCCAGCATTTT.

This clone was observed a few times. J is TRBJ1-1 and V is TRBV27, with unresolved D. The length of the CDR3 is 16 residues. V was cut by 6 bases and J by 1 base, with 18 bases left in between. From germline, CDR1 is MNHEY and CDR2 SMNVEV (reference sequence). The CDR3 loop reads CASSETTEHSNTEAFF. The DNA for the CDR3 is TGTGCCAGCAGCGAAACGACGGAACATTCGAACACTGAAGCTTTCTTT.

J is TRBJ2-1 and V is TRBV29-1; 8 bases agree with TRBD2. Trimming took 2 bases from V and 9 from J; bases not matched to a gene: 3. The CDR3 loop spans 12 amino acids. CDR1 is SQVTM and CDR2 is ANQGSEA in the germline V gene. The CDR3 nucleotides read TGCAGCGTTGAAAAGGCGGGGGGTGAGCAGTTCTTC. It yields the protein CSVEKAGGEQFF.

V usage is TRBV4-3 and J usage is TRBJ2-3; 9 bases match TRBD2. This CDR3 region has 14 residues. CDR1 LGHNA and CDR2 YSLEER come from the germline V gene. The trim removed 1 base at V and 5 bases at J, leaving 1 base unmatched. The CDR3 region has the DNA TGCGCCAGCAGCCAAGGACTAGCGGTAGATACGCAGTATTTT. Translating it yields CASSQGLAVDTQYF.

This clone was picked up a small number of times. The rearrangement joins TRBV7-2 to TRBJ2-2; tentatively, D is TRBD2 (5 bases). The germline gives CDR1 SGHTA, CDR2 FQGNSA. Trimming took 1 base from V and 0 from J, leaving 9 bases between them. The CDR3 is 16 amino acids. The CDR3 reads CASSLGRLANTGELFF. The CDR3 nucleotides are TGTGCCAGCAGCTTAGGGAGGCTAGCGAACACCGGGGAGCTGTTTTTT.